These 30 T cell receptor beta chains originate from one sample sequenced in a study of CD8 T cells in Susac syndrome. cDNA came from roughly 0.53 to 1 ug RNA primed by random hexamers. Via MiXCR, TCRdb re-called the immunoSEQ multiplex PCR reads, giving one row per CDR3 protein. Here the sample spans about 180,000 distinct CDR3 sequences, 85% to 95% being singletons. The sequencing input was CD8+ T cells from PBMCs. These receptors were taken from a human donor with multiple sclerosis.

The chain has TRBV2 and TRBJ2-4; D is ambiguous. The germline V and J ends were trimmed by 6 bases and 0 bases, with 3 bases remaining between them. The CDR3 covers 12 residues. Germline CDR1 and CDR2: SNHLY and FYNNEI. The CDR3: CASRKAKNIQYF. The DNA of the CDR3 is TGTGCCAGCAGGAAAGCCAAAAACATTCAGTACTTC.

The chain combines TRBV3-1 with TRBJ2-7; 9 bases match TRBD2. V lost 7 bases to trimming and J lost 3 bases; unmatched junction nucleotides: 10. CDR1 and CDR2 (germline): LGHDT, YNNKEL (reference sequence). CDR3 length: 15 amino acids. CDR3: CASMDRLAGIYEQYF. For the CDR3, the DNA is TGTGCCAGCATGGATCGTCTAGCGGGAATCTACGAGCAGTACTTC.

This clonotype has just a few counts. J is TRBJ2-7 and V is TRBV20-1, with 13 bases that match TRBD2. With 6 bases clipped from V and 2 bases from J, the junction kept 1 base outside the gene matches. Germline assignment: CDR1 DFQATT and CDR2 SNEGSKA (reference sequence). The CDR3 is 13 amino acids. CDR3 amino acids: CSAGLAGPYEQYF. The CDR3 DNA reads as TGCAGTGCGGGACTAGCGGGGCCCTACGAGCAGTACTTC.

The chain recombines TRBV7-2 with TRBJ1-2, with 10 bases aligning to TRBD1. Germline CDR1 and CDR2: SGHTA and FQGNSA. The CDR3 loop spans 14 amino acids. The ends lost 6 bases at V and 5 bases at J; junction bases unmatched: 6. For the CDR3, the DNA is TGTGCCAGCAGACCACCGGGACAGGGGTATGGCTACACCTTC. It codes for CASRPPGQGYGYTF.

The chain joins TRBV29-1 to TRBJ2-7; tentatively, D is TRBD2 (5 bases). Per germline, CDR1 SQVTM and CDR2 ANQGSEA. The CDR3 covers 13 residues. Trimming pared 2 bases from V and 2 bases from J, leaving 10 bases between. As DNA, the CDR3 is TGCAGCGTTGAATCCCCCGGGGCCTACGAGCAGTACTTC. Protein product: CSVESPGAYEQYF.

CDR3 amino acids: CASAGTDSPYGYTF. For the CDR3, the DNA is TGTGCCAGCGCTGGGACCGACTCCCCCTATGGCTACACCTTC. V usage is TRBV12-3 or TRBV12-4 and J usage is TRBJ1-2; tentative D call: TRBD1 (5 bases). This CDR3 is built from 14 residues. The V and J ends lost 8 bases and 4 bases respectively, with 17 bases between them.

This chain links TRBV3-1 with TRBJ1-1, with D unclear. CDR1 is LGHDT, CDR2 YNNKEL, per germline (reference sequence). The CDR3 totals 12 residues. Trimming removed 0 bases at V and 9 bases at J, with 8 bases between. CDR3 DNA sequence: TGTGCCAGCAGCCAAGACGGATGGAAAGCTTTCTTT. Its protein product is CASSQDGWKAFF.

This chain links TRBV7-9 with TRBJ1-1; 12 positions agree with TRBD1. Unmatched junction bases numbered 9, after V lost 5 bases and J lost 5 bases. The CDR3 covers 16 residues. CDR1 and CDR2 (germline): SEHNR, FQNEAQ (reference sequence). CDR3 DNA: TGTGCCAGCAGCCCGGGACAGGGGGCATCGTGGACTGAAGCTTTCTTT. This encodes CASSPGQGASWTEAFF.

The chain couples TRBV20-1 to TRBJ2-1; D possibly corresponds to TRBD2 (6 bases). V was clipped by 0 bases and J by 4 bases, with 16 bases between them. The length of the CDR3 is 16 residues. Germline values: CDR1 DFQATT, CDR2 SNEGSKA (reference sequence). The CDR3 protein is CSARDLGPSVYNEQFF. CDR3 DNA sequence: TGCAGTGCTAGAGATTTAGGGCCTAGCGTGTACAATGAGCAGTTCTTC.

This rearrangement joins TRBV6-1 to TRBJ1-1, with D unresolved. The CDR3 extends over 13 amino acids. The germline V gene has CDR1 MNHNS and CDR2 SASEGT. With 8 bases removed from V and 0 bases from J, the gap between germline ends came to 10 bases. CDR3 residues: CASVDGMNTEAFF. The CDR3 coding sequence is TGTGCCAGCGTAGACGGAATGAACACTGAAGCTTTCTTT.

The rearrangement links TRBV12-3 or TRBV12-4 to TRBJ2-5; perhaps TRBD2 as D (5 bases). The CDR3 totals 12 residues. V dropped 5 bases and J dropped 5 bases, with 9 bases sitting between them. The CDR3 is CASSGSRETQYF. The CDR3 DNA sequence: TGTGCCAGCAGTGGGAGTCGGGAGACCCAGTACTTC.

The chain recombines TRBV13 with TRBJ2-7, with D perhaps matching TRBD2 (5 bases). Germline CDR1 is PRHDT and CDR2 is FYEKMQ (reference sequence). CDR3 length: 12 residues. V lost 5 bases and J 6 bases, leaving 11 bases between the germline ends. The CDR3 nucleotides are TGTGCCAGCAGCCAGACCGAGGGCGAGCAGTACTTC. It translates to CASSQTEGEQYF.

The chain couples TRBV27 to TRBJ2-2; no reliable D call. This CDR3 region has 11 residues. In germline, CDR1 is MNHEY, CDR2 SMNVEV (reference sequence). V was pared by 10 bases and J by 5 bases, with 8 bases between. For the CDR3, the DNA is TGTGCCACCGGCCGTACCGGGGAGCTGTTTTTT. Protein product: CATGRTGELFF.

The chain couples TRBV3-1 to TRBJ2-2, with D possibly TRBD1 on 5 matching bases. The CDR3 contains 15 residues. With 4 bases removed from V and 2 bases from J, the gap between germline ends came to 11 bases. Germline V gene lookup returns CDR1 LGHDT and CDR2 YNNKEL (reference sequence). The CDR3 nucleotides are TGTGCCAGCAGCCCTCACGGACAAAACACCGGGGAGCTGTTTTTT. Protein sequence: CASSPHGQNTGELFF.

The chain couples TRBV4-1 to TRBJ2-3; D ambiguous. V lost 1 base and J lost 1, with 6 bases in between. Germline loops: CDR1 MGHRA, CDR2 YSYEKL. The length of the CDR3 is 14 residues. In DNA, the CDR3 is TGCGCCAGCAGCCAAGTCCCCCGCACAGATACGCAGTATTTT. It specifies CASSQVPRTDTQYF.

The chain joins TRBV10-3 to TRBJ2-7; weak D call: TRBD1 (6 bases). This CDR3 spans 13 amino acids. V dropped 2 bases and J dropped 5 bases, with 10 bases sitting between them. Germline values: CDR1 ENHRY, CDR2 SYGVKD. The CDR3 region is CAISETTGNEQYF. CDR3 bases: TGTGCCATCAGTGAGACCACAGGGAACGAGCAGTACTTC.

The chain has TRBV4-2 and TRBJ2-5; D might be TRBD2 (6 bases). The V end lost 6 bases, the J end lost 0 bases, and 8 bases lay between the germline ends. Looked up from germline, CDR1 is LGHNA and CDR2 is YNFKEQ. The CDR3 is made up of 13 amino acids. The CDR3 loop reads CASRGGNQETQYF. In DNA, the CDR3 is TGTGCCAGCAGGGGGGGAAACCAAGAGACCCAGTACTTC.

The rearrangement links TRBV29-1 to TRBJ2-1, with D possibly TRBD2 on 6 matching bases. The V gene's germline CDR1 is SQVTM and CDR2 ANQGSEA. CDR3 length: 12 residues. Trimming cost V 7 bases and J 9 bases, with 16 bases left between them. CDR3 residues: CSAREEGGEQFF. The CDR3 DNA follows: TGCAGCGCGAGGGAGGAGGGAGGTGAGCAGTTCTTC.

This clonotype was found once. The chain employs TRBV7-9 and TRBJ2-7; TRBD1 agrees at 8 bases. The CDR3 loop spans 15 amino acids. Germline CDR1 is SEHNR and CDR2 is FQNEAQ (reference sequence). V trimming: 5 bases; J trimming: 5 bases; junction bases outside the gene matches: 11. The CDR3 nucleotides read TGTGCCAGCAGCACCTGGGACAGGCCCCCCGACGAGCAGTACTTC. Translating gives CASSTWDRPPDEQYF.

The J gene is TRBJ2-3, the V gene TRBV12-3 or TRBV12-4; no reliable D call. Trimming shortened V by 4 bases and J by 3 bases, and 14 bases separated the two germline ends. CDR3 length: 15 residues. The CDR3 DNA reads as TGTGCCAGCAGTTACCTACCTCCCGCAACAGATACGCAGTATTTT. It codes for CASSYLPPATDTQYF.

V gene TRBV29-1 combines with J gene TRBJ2-1; D not resolved. Deletions cut 0 bases from V and 4 bases from J, with 7 bases between. This CDR3 is 13 amino acids long. Per germline, CDR1 SQVTM and CDR2 ANQGSEA. DNA for the CDR3: TGCAGCGTTGAAGATCTGGATTACAATGAGCAGTTCTTC. Translated, it gives CSVEDLDYNEQFF.

CDR3 sequence: CASSVSLDRSTDTQYF. CDR3 DNA sequence: TGTGCCAGCAGCGTCAGCCTGGACAGGAGCACAGATACGCAGTATTTT. V is TRBV9 and J is TRBJ2-3; 7 positions match TRBD1. The CDR3 runs to 16 residues. In germline, CDR1 is SGDLS, CDR2 YYNGEE. The V gene end was trimmed by 2 bases and the J gene end by 0 bases; junction bases not matched to a gene: 6. The full variable domain, in which reference TRBV9 and TRBJ2-3 provide the parts outside the CDR3, is DSGVTQTPKHLITATGQRVTLRCSPRSGDLSVYWYQQSLDQGLQFLIQYYNGEERAKGNILERFSAQQFPDLHSELNLSSLELGDSALYFCASSVSLDRSTDTQYFGPGTRLTVL.

This clonotype appeared a single time. The V and J genes are TRBV30 and TRBJ2-1, with 8 bases aligning to TRBD2. Trimming at V came to 0 bases and at J to 9 bases, leaving 13 bases not matched to a gene. CDR1 and CDR2 (germline): GTSNPN, SVGIG (reference sequence). This CDR3 is built from 16 residues. The CDR3 DNA follows: TGTGCCTGGAGTGTAGCTGCGGGAGGAAAGGGGGGTGAGCAGTTCTTC. It translates to CAWSVAAGGKGGEQFF.

V is TRBV27 and J is TRBJ1-5; D is ambiguous. The V end lost 2 bases, the J end lost 5 bases, and 7 bases lay between the germline ends. From germline, CDR1 is MNHEY and CDR2 SMNVEV (reference sequence). This CDR3 is built from 13 residues. CDR3 amino acids: CASSLEGYQPQHF. Written as DNA, the CDR3 is TGTGCCAGCAGTTTAGAGGGTTATCAGCCCCAGCATTTT.

This chain links TRBV9 with TRBJ1-2; 8 bases match TRBD1. The CDR3 totals 14 residues. V lost 0 bases to trimming and J lost 2 bases; unmatched junction nucleotides: 0. Germline-derived CDR1 and CDR2 are SGDLS and YYNGEE. The CDR3 here is CASSVGTGNYGYTF. CDR3 bases: TGTGCCAGCAGCGTAGGGACAGGGAACTATGGCTACACCTTC.

The gene calls are TRBV6-1 and TRBJ2-3; unclear D gene. Germline lookup yields CDR1 MNHNS and CDR2 SASEGT. V was trimmed by 4 bases and J by 0 bases, leaving 14 bases between them. The CDR3 is made up of 16 amino acids. CDR3 residues: CASSVWKSPSTDTQYF. CDR3 DNA: TGTGCCAGCAGTGTTTGGAAAAGTCCAAGCACAGATACGCAGTATTTT.

V and J are TRBV12-3 or TRBV12-4 and TRBJ1-1, with D perhaps TRBD1 (5 bases). The CDR3 has 15 residues. Trimming stripped 6 bases from V and 7 bases from J, with 21 bases between. CDR3 coding DNA: TGTGCCAGCAGGCGGGAGACAGAGTTTCTCGTTGAAGCTTTCTTT. It is translated as CASRRETEFLVEAFF.

The CDR3 here is CASSPGTGGCQPQHF. The CDR3 DNA is TGCGCCAGCAGCCCTGGGACAGGGGGCTGTCAGCCCCAGCATTTT. The chain has TRBV5-1 and TRBJ1-5; 12 bases are shared with TRBD1. V dropped 4 bases and J dropped 6; count of bases not matched to a gene: 5. CDR3 length: 15 amino acids. Germline V gene sequence: CDR1 SGHRS, CDR2 YFSETQ.

The chain carries TRBV5-1 and TRBJ2-7; the match to TRBD1 covers 10 bases. Trimming removed 4 bases from V and 4 bases from J; junction bases left unmatched: 14. CDR1 and CDR2 (germline): SGHRS, YFSETQ. The CDR3 covers 17 residues. The CDR3 bases are TGCGCCAGCAGCGATCCGGGACAGGGGTCGCCACTTTACGAGCAGTACTTC. Protein product: CASSDPGQGSPLYEQYF.

The rearrangement links TRBV15 to TRBJ1-5; D is ambiguous. Deletions cut 2 bases from V and 0 bases from J, with 5 bases between. CDR1 LNHNV and CDR2 YYDKDF come from the germline V gene (reference sequence). There are 14 residues in the CDR3. DNA of the CDR3: TGTGCCACCAGCAGAATCGGTAGCAATCAGCCCCAGCATTTT. This encodes CATSRIGSNQPQHF.